The 5 T cell receptor beta chains listed next were all sequenced from one sample in a study of CD8 T cells in ankylosing spondylitis listed by TCRdb under 2017. Summary of the overall study and its limitations: Blood from ankylosing spondylitis patients appeared to be characterized by a TCR beta motif composed of eight highly homologous amino acid variants.

These receptors' antigens are unknown. Library prep was done by 5' RACE. Sequencing instrument: Illumina HiSeq 2500. TCRdb redid the processing of the public reads, applying fastp at Q25 and MiXCR, and retained in-frame beta chains. Entries are consolidated by CDR3 protein sequence, retaining the most common genes and DNA. Here the sample has roughly 90,000 distinct CDR3 sequences; about 9% occur a single time. The ten top clones hold approximately 29% of the sample. The sample taken for sequencing was blood, either unsorted or a sorted T cell fraction (not recorded which). Receptors were obtained from a male donor with ankylosing spondylitis.

The gene calls are TRBV5-6 and TRBJ2-1; TRBD2 agrees at 9 bases. The CDR3 runs to 14 residues. The V gene's germline CDR1 is SGHDT and CDR2 YYEEEE. Trimming cost V 7 bases and J 3 bases; bases outside gene matches: 5. The CDR3 sequence: CASWGAGGYNEQFF. The CDR3, as DNA: TGTGCCAGCTGGGGAGCGGGAGGCTACAATGAGCAGTTCTTC.

This clonotype was seen more than once but under ten times. The V gene is TRBV12-3 or TRBV12-4, the J gene TRBJ2-3; 11 bases align to TRBD2. V shed 2 bases and J 5 bases; nucleotides not matched to a gene: 3. CDR3 length equals 15 residues. The CDR3 sequence is CASSLLAGGGDTQYF. CDR3 in DNA: TGTGCCAGCAGTTTACTAGCGGGAGGCGGAGATACGCAGTATTTT.

This clonotype appeared many times. The J gene is TRBJ2-3, the V gene TRBV5-1; either TRBD1 or TRBD2 may fit D (6 bases each). The V gene's germline CDR1 is SGHRS and CDR2 YFSETQ. Trimming took off 0 bases at V and 4 bases at J, with 9 bases between the two ends. The CDR3 totals 14 residues. The DNA of the CDR3 is TGCGCCAGCAGCTTGGAGGGGGGACCAGATACGCAGTATTTT. Protein: CASSLEGGPDTQYF.

This clonotype was found many times. The gene calls are TRBV20-1 and TRBJ2-1, with 8 bases aligning to TRBD2. V was pared by 0 bases and J by 4 bases, with 8 bases of the junction left unmatched. CDR1 and CDR2 (germline): DFQATT, SNEGSKA (reference sequence). This CDR3 region has 16 residues. CDR3 region: CSARDRASGHYNEQFF. The CDR3 region has the DNA TGCAGTGCTAGAGATAGGGCTAGCGGGCATTACAATGAGCAGTTCTTC.

In its sample, this clonotype was seen a few times. The V call is TRBV9, the J call TRBJ2-1, with D perhaps TRBD2 (6 bases). Germline CDR1 is SGDLS and CDR2 is YYNGEE. The ends were cut back, 3 bases at V and 10 bases at J, with 14 bases in the middle. The CDR3 spans 13 residues. CDR3 sequence (DNA): TGTGCCAGCAGCGCCGGGACTCCCCGCGAGCAGTTCTTC. This translates into CASSAGTPREQFF.